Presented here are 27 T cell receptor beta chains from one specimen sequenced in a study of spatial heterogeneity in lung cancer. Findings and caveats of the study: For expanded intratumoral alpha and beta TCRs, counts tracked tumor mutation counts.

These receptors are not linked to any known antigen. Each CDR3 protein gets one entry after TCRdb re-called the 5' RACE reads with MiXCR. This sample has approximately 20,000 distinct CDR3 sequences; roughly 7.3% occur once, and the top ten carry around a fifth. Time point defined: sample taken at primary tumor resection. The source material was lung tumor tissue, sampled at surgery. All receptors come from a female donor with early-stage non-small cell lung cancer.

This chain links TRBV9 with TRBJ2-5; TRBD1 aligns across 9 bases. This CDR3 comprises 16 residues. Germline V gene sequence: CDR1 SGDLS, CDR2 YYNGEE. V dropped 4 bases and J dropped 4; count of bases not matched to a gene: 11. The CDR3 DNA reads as TGTGCCAGCAGCCCCAGACCGGGACAGGGTTTAGAGACCCAGTACTTC. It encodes CASSPRPGQGLETQYF.

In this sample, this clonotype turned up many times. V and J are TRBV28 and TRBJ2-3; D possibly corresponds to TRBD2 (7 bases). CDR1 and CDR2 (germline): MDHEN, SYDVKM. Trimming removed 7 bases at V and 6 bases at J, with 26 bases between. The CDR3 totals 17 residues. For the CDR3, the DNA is TGTGCCAGCAACCCGCTAGCGGCCCAACAAGACAGGGATACGCAGTATTTT. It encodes CASNPLAAQQDRDTQYF.

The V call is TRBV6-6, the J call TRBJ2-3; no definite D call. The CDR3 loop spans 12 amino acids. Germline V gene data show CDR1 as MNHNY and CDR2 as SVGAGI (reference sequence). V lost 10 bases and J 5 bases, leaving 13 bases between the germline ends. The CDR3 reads CAISTDRDTQYF. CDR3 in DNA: TGTGCCATCTCAACCGACCGAGATACGCAGTATTTT.

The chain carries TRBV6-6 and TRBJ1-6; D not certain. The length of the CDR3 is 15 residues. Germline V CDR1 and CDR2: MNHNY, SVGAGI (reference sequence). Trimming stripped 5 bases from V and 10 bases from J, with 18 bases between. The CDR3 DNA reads TGTGCCAGCAGTATTAAGAGGGAAAAGAACTCACCCCTCCACTTT. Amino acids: CASSIKREKNSPLHF.

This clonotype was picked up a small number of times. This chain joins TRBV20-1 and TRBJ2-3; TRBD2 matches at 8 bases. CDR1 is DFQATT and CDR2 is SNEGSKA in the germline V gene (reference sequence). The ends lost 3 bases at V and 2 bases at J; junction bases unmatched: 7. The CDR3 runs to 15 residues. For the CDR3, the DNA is TGCAGTGCTAGTCCCAGCGGGGGAAACACAGATACGCAGTATTTT. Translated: CSASPSGGNTDTQYF.

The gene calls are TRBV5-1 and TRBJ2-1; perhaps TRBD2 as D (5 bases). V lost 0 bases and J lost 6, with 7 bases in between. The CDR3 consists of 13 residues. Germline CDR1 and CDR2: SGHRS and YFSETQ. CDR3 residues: CASSLEGVNEQFF. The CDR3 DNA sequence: TGCGCCAGCAGCTTGGAGGGAGTCAATGAGCAGTTCTTC.

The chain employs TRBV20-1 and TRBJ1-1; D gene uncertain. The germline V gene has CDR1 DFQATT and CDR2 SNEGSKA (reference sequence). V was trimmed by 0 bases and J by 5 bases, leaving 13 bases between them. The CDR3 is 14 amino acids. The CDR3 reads CSARESYLVTEAFF. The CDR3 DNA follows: TGCAGTGCTAGAGAGTCGTATTTAGTAACTGAAGCTTTCTTT.

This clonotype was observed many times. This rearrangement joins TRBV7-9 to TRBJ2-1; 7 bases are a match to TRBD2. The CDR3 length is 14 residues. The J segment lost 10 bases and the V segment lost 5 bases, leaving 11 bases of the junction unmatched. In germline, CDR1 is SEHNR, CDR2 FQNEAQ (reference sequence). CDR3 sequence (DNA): TGTGCCAGCAGCGGGCTAGCGGTGGACACCGAGCAGTTCTTC. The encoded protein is CASSGLAVDTEQFF.

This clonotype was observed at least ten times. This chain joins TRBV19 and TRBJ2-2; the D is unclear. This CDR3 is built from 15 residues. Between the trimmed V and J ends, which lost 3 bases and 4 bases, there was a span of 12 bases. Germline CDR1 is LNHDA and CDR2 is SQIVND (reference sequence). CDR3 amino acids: CASSIPSRGTGELFF. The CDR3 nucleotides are TGTGCCAGTAGTATTCCTTCACGAGGCACCGGGGAGCTGTTTTTT.

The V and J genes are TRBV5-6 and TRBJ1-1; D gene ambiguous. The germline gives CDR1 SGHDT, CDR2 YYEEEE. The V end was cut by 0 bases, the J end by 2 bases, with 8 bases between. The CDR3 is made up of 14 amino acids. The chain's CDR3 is CASSLGGRNTEAFF. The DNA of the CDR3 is TGTGCCAGCAGCTTGGGTGGCCGAAACACTGAAGCTTTCTTT.

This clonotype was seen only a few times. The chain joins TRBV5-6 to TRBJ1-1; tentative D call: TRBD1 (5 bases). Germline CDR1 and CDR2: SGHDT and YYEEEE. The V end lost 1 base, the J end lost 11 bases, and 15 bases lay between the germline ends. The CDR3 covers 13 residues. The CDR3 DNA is TGTGCCAGCAGCTTGACTCGGGGGGGTCCGGCTTTCTTT. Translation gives CASSLTRGGPAFF.

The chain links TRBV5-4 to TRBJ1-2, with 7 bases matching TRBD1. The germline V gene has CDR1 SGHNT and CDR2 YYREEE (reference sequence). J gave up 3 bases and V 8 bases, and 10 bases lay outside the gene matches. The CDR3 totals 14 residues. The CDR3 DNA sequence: TGTGCCAGTACCGTCGGGGACAGAGACTATGGCTACACCTTC. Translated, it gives CASTVGDRDYGYTF.

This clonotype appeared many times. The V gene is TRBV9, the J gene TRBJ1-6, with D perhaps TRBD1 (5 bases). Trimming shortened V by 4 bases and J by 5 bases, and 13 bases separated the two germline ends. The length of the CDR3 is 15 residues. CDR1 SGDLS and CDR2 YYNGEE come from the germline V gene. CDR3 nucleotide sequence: TGTGCCAGCAGCCCTTACCAGGGACATAATTCACCCCTCCACTTT. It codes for CASSPYQGHNSPLHF.

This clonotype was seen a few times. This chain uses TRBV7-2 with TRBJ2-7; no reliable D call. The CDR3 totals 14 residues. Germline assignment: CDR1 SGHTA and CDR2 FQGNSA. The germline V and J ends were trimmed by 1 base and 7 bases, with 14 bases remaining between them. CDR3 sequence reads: CASSLEVYVSEQYF. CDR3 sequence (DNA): TGTGCCAGCAGCTTAGAAGTTTACGTCAGTGAGCAGTACTTC. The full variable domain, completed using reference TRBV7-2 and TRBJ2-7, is GAGVSQSPSNKVTEKGKDVELRCDPISGHTALYWYRQSLGQGLEFLIYFQGNSAPDKSGLPSDRFSAERTGGSVSTLTIQRTQQEDSAVYLCASSLEVYVSEQYFGPGTRLTVT.

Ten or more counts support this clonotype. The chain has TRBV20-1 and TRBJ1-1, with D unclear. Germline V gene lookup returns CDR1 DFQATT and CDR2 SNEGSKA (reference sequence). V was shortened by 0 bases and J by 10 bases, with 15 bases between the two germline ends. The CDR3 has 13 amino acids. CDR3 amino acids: CSARDRVDDVAFF. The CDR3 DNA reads TGCAGTGCTAGAGATCGAGTTGACGACGTAGCTTTCTTT.

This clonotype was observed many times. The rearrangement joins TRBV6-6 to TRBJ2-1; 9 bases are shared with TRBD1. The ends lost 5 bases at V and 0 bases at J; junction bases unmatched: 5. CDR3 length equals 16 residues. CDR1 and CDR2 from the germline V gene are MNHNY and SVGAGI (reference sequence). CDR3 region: CASSPGTGSSYNEQFF. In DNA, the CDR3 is TGTGCCAGCAGTCCCGGGACAGGGAGCTCCTACAATGAGCAGTTCTTC.

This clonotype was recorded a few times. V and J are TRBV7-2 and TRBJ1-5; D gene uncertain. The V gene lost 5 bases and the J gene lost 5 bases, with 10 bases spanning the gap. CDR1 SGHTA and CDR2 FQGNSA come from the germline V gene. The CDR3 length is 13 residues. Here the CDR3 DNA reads TGTGCCAGCAGCGCTCATCCGCATCAGCCCCAGCATTTT. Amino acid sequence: CASSAHPHQPQHF. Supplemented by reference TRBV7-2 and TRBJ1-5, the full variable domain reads GAGVSQSPSNKVTEKGKDVELRCDPISGHTALYWYRQSLGQGLEFLIYFQGNSAPDKSGLPSDRFSAERTGGSVSTLTIQRTQQEDSAVYLCASSAHPHQPQHFGDGTRLSIL.

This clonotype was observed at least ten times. CDR3 in amino acids: CASSLTRGAYNEQFF. DNA for the CDR3: TGTGCCAGCAGCTTAACACGGGGGGCCTACAATGAGCAGTTCTTC. The chain links TRBV7-2 to TRBJ2-1, with 7 bases fitting TRBD2. There are 15 residues in the CDR3. The V gene end was trimmed by 2 bases and the J gene end by 2 bases; junction bases not matched to a gene: 3. Germline V CDR1 and CDR2: SGHTA, FQGNSA.

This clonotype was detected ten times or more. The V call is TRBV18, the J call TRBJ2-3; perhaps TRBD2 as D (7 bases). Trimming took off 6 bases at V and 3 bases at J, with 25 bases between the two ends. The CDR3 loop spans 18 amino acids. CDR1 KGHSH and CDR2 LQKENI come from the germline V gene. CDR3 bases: TGTGCCAGCTCTCATCTAAGCCGGGGGGCCCGGGGGACAGATACGCAGTATTTT. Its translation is CASSHLSRGARGTDTQYF. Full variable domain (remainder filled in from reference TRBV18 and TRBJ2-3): NAGVMQNPRHLVRRRGQEARLRCSPMKGHSHVYWYRQLPEEGLKFMVYLQKENIIDESGMPKERFSAEFPKEGPSILRIQQVVRGDSAAYFCASSHLSRGARGTDTQYFGPGTRLTVL.

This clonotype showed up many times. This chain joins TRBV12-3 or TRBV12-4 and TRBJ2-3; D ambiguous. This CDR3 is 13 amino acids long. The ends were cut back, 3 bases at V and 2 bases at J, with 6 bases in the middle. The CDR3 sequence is CASSFTATDTQYF. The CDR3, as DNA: TGTGCCAGCAGTTTTACCGCCACAGATACGCAGTATTTT.

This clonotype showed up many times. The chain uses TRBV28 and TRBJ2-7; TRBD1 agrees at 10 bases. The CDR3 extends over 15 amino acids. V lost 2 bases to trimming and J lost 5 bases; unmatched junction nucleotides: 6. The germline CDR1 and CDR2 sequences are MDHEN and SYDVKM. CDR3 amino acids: CASSLLDRGTNEQYF. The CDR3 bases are TGTGCCAGCAGTTTACTGGACAGGGGGACTAACGAGCAGTACTTC.

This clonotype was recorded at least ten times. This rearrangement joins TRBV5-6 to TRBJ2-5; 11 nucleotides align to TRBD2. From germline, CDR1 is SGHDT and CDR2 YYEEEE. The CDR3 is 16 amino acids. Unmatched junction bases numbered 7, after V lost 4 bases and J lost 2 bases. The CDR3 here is CASSERLAGLQETQYF. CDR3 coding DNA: TGTGCCAGCAGCGAGAGACTAGCGGGGTTACAAGAGACCCAGTACTTC.

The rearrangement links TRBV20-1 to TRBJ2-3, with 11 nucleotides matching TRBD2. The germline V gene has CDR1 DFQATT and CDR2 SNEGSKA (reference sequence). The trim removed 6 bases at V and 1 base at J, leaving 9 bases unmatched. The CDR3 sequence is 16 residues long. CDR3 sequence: CSASPFSGGGTDTQYF. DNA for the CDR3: TGCAGTGCCTCACCCTTTAGCGGGGGGGGCACAGATACGCAGTATTTT.

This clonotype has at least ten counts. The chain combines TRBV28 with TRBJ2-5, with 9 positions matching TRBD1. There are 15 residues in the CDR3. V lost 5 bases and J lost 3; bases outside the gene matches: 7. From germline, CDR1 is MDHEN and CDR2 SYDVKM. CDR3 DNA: TGTGCCAGCAGTCCCCACCGGACAGGGGAAGAGACCCAGTACTTC. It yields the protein CASSPHRTGEETQYF.

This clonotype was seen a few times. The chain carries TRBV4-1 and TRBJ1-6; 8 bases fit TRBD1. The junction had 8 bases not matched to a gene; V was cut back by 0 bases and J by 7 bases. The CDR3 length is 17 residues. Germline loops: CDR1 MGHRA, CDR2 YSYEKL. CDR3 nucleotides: TGCGCCAGCAGCCAAGATGGTCCAGGGGGCAGGAATTCACCCCTCCACTTT. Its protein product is CASSQDGPGGRNSPLHF.

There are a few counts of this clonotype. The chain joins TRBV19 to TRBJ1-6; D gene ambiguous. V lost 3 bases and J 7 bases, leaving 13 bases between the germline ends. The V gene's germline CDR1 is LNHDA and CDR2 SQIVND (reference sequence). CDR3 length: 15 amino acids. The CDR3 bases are TGTGCCAGTAGTATTGTGGCAGAAAGAAATTCACCCCTCCACTTT. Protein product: CASSIVAERNSPLHF. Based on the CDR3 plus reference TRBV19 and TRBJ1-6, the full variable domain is DGGITQSPKYLFRKEGQNVTLSCEQNLNHDAMYWYRQDPGQGLRLIYYSQIVNDFQKGDIAEGYSVSREKKESFPLTVTSAQKNPTAFYLCASSIVAERNSPLHFGNGTRLTVT.

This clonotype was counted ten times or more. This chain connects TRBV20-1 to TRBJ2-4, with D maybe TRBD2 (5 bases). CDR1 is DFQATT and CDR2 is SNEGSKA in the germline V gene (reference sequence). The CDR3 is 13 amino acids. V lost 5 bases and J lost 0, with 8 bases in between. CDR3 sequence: CSARDAAKNIQYF. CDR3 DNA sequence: TGCAGTGCTCGGGATGCAGCCAAAAACATTCAGTACTTC.